The 14 T cell receptor beta chains given below trace back to one sample, sequenced in a study of cytomegalovirus exposure and HLA in healthy donors. The PCR employed 60 Vbeta primers together with 13 Jbeta primers. Here immunoSEQ multiplex PCR was the method, and the copy in TCRdb shows in-frame clones only, minus some. The sample lists around 190,000 clones; 9.5% were seen once. Sequenced: PBMCs. The source is a woman in her thirties in good health and CMV-seropositive.

This clone was detected a few times. The chain uses TRBV5-1 and TRBJ2-1; 8 nucleotides agree with TRBD2. The trim removed 4 bases at V and 2 bases at J, leaving 5 bases unmatched. This CDR3 has 15 amino acids. Germline CDR1 is SGHRS and CDR2 is YFSETQ. CDR3 region: CASSTSGSAYNEQFF. CDR3 in DNA: TGCGCCAGCAGCACAAGCGGGAGTGCCTACAATGAGCAGTTCTTC.

The chain is built from TRBV5-1 and TRBJ2-7; TRBD1 aligns across 8 bases. With 0 bases clipped from V and 4 bases from J, the junction kept 6 bases outside the gene matches. The germline CDR1 and CDR2 sequences are SGHRS and YFSETQ. The CDR3 runs 15 residues. The CDR3 protein is CASSLAETGVYEQYF. CDR3 DNA sequence: TGCGCCAGCAGCTTGGCCGAGACAGGGGTTTACGAGCAGTACTTC. Full variable domain (rest looked up from reference TRBV5-1 and TRBJ2-7): KAGVTQTPRYLIKTRGQQVTLSCSPISGHRSVSWYQQTPGQGLQFLFEYFSETQRNKGNFPGRFSGRQFSNSRSEMNVSTLELGDSALYLCASSLAETGVYEQYFGPGTRLTVT.

This sequence joins TRBV5-1 and TRBJ2-7; 11 bases align to TRBD2. The CDR3 is 14 residues long. Germline CDR1 and CDR2: SGHRS and YFSETQ. Losses at the gene ends were 4 bases for V and 7 bases for J; bases not matched to a gene: 7. The CDR3 sequence is CASSGTSGFQEQYF. The CDR3 DNA is TGCGCCAGCAGCGGGACTAGCGGTTTTCAGGAGCAGTACTTC.

This rearrangement joins TRBV2 to TRBJ1-1; TRBD1 matches at 8 bases. From germline, CDR1 is SNHLY and CDR2 FYNNEI. The CDR3 extends over 13 amino acids. V was pared by 7 bases and J by 2 bases, with 3 bases of the junction left unmatched. For the CDR3, the DNA is TGTGCCAGCACCGGACAGGGCAACACTGAAGCTTTCTTT. This codes for CASTGQGNTEAFF.

This chain connects TRBV11-1 to TRBJ1-1; D is ambiguous. CDR1 is SGHAT and CDR2 is FQDESV in the germline V gene (reference sequence). V gave up 3 bases and J gave up 6 bases, with 11 bases separating them. The CDR3 loop spans 13 amino acids. Written as DNA, the CDR3 is TGTGCCAGCAGCTTTATCACGGGTCCTGAAGCTTTCTTT. This codes for CASSFITGPEAFF.

V is TRBV10-2 and J is TRBJ2-5, with 11 bases matching TRBD2. CDR3 size: 15 residues. Per germline, CDR1 WSHSY and CDR2 SAAADI. Germline trimming cut 5 bases from V and 2 bases from J; bases unmatched to any gene: 4. CDR3 bases: TGCGCCAGCAGTATAACTAGCGGGGGACAAGAGACCCAGTACTTC. It encodes CASSITSGGQETQYF.

As for this clone: This same CDR3 is encoded by further DNA sequences in the sample. The V call is TRBV9, the J call TRBJ2-1; 9 bases agree with TRBD2. J was trimmed by 2 bases and V by 3 bases; bases with no gene match: 3. This CDR3 has 15 residues. CDR1 and CDR2 (germline): SGDLS, YYNGEE. The CDR3 nucleotides read TGTGCCAGCAGCGCTTCTAGCGGGGCCTACAATGAGCAGTTCTTC. Its protein product is CASSASSGAYNEQFF.

This clone has just a few counts. The chain uses TRBV11-2 and TRBJ1-2, with 8 bases fitting TRBD1. Trimming cost V 6 bases and J 6 bases; bases outside gene matches: 9. The CDR3 is 14 amino acids. Germline V gives CDR1 SGHAT, CDR2 FQNNGV. This CDR3 reads CASSTPQGAHGYTF. The CDR3 DNA reads as TGTGCCAGCAGTACCCCGCAGGGGGCGCATGGCTACACCTTC.

This clone showed up just a few times. The chain recombines TRBV11-1 with TRBJ2-7; 7 bases line up with TRBD2. The CDR3 is 15 residues long. V shed 0 bases, J shed 5 bases, and the junction held 7 bases outside the gene matches. Germline CDR1 reads SGHAT; CDR2 reads FQDESV (reference sequence). Written as DNA, the CDR3 is TGTGCCAGCAGCTTAGCCGGGGCCCGGGGGGACGAGCAGTACTTC. Its protein is CASSLAGARGDEQYF. The whole variable domain, filled in from reference TRBV11-1 and TRBJ2-7, reads EAEVAQSPRYKITEKSQAVAFWCDPISGHATLYWYRQILGQGPELLVQFQDESVVDDSQLPKDRFSAERLKGVDSTLKIQPAELGDSAMYLCASSLAGARGDEQYFGPGTRLTVT.

This clone came up a few times. The rearrangement links TRBV27 to TRBJ2-1; a possible D gene is TRBD2 (6 bases). Trimming took off 10 bases at V and 0 bases at J, with 13 bases between the two ends. The length of the CDR3 is 14 residues. Germline CDR1 is MNHEY and CDR2 is SMNVEV (reference sequence). This chain's CDR3 is CATNMGGSYNEQFF. The CDR3 DNA reads TGTGCCACCAACATGGGGGGCTCCTACAATGAGCAGTTCTTC.

Notes on this clone: Since the CDR3 does not end with the conserved phenylalanine or tryptophan, this likely comes from a read error. This rearrangement joins TRBV20-1 to TRBJ2-7, with D possibly matching TRBD2 (6 bases). The germline gives CDR1 DFQATT, CDR2 SNEGSKA (reference sequence). CDR3 length: 11 amino acids. The V end lost 6 bases, the J end lost 2 bases, and 8 bases lay between the germline ends. The CDR3 bases are TGCAGTGCGGACTACGCCTACGAGCAGTACTCC. Its translation: CSADYAYEQYS.

This clone has only a few counts. The V call is TRBV7-9, the J call TRBJ1-1; D is possibly TRBD1 (5 bases). Per the germline V gene, CDR1 is SEHNR and CDR2 is FQNEAQ (reference sequence). The CDR3 runs to 13 residues. Trimming pared 4 bases from V and 4 bases from J, leaving 10 bases between. CDR3 amino acids: CASSSQGGTEAFF. The CDR3 DNA reads as TGTGCCAGCAGCTCCCAGGGAGGCACTGAAGCTTTCTTT.

This clone was recorded a few times. J is TRBJ2-7 and V is TRBV5-6, with D unresolved. With 1 base removed from V and 0 bases from J, the gap between germline ends came to 11 bases. The CDR3 is 15 residues long. The germline V gene has CDR1 SGHDT and CDR2 YYEEEE. The CDR3 sequence: CASSLSPRSSYEQYF. CDR3 sequence (DNA): TGTGCCAGCAGCTTGAGTCCGAGGAGCTCCTACGAGCAGTACTTC.

The rearrangement uses TRBV11-3 and TRBJ1-1; TRBD1 agrees at 7 bases. In germline, CDR1 is SGHNT, CDR2 YENEEA. The CDR3 extends over 13 amino acids. Trimming at V came to 0 bases and at J to 5 bases, leaving 0 bases not matched to a gene. The CDR3 DNA sequence: TGTGCCAGCAGCTTAGAACAGGGGACTGAAGCTTTCTTT. Its protein product is CASSLEQGTEAFF.